Sequencing of this T cell receptor (beta chain) was carried out in a study of shared clonotypes between healthy human individuals. On the study more broadly: A couple of women and a few men aged 18 to 49 made up the donors.

Subsets obtained from CD4+ cells comprised CD45RA+ naive and CD45RA-negative memory cells. This clone occurred once. Assay: immunoSEQ multiplex PCR; the TCRdb copy retains only in-frame clones and omits some. The sample lists approximately 240,000 clones; 50% to 80% were seen once. Germline V gene lookup returns CDR1 ENHRY and CDR2 SYGVKD. This CDR3 region has 16 residues. V shed 5 bases and J 5 bases; nucleotides not matched to a gene: 10. This receptor was taken from a man aged 25-45 years in good health. The source material was memory CD4+ T cells sorted from blood. Subset meaning: CD45RA-negative fraction. The J gene is TRBJ2-1, the V gene TRBV10-3, with 9 bases matching TRBD2. CDR3 nucleotides: TGTGCCATCAGTAGTCGGTCAGCTAGCGGGGACAATGAGCAGTTCTTC. Amino acid sequence: CAISSRSASGDNEQFF.